This TCR beta chain appears in the sequencing data of a study of post-analysis software for immune sequencing data. Overall study results and limits: Higher frequency in patients than in controls was seen for five TRBV segments, with TRBV5-6, TRBV5-1 and TRBV20-1 among them.

Prepared libraries of TCR beta cDNA carried unique molecular identifiers. TCRdb passed the PCR reads through MiXCR, listing each CDR3 protein once. The repertoire includes approximately 730,000 distinct CDR3 sequences, about 45% of them detected once, and roughly 5% sits in the top ten. Trimming removed 5 bases from V and 0 bases from J, with 15 bases in between. CDR1 and CDR2 from the germline V gene are DFQATT and SNEGSKA (reference sequence). This CDR3 is 15 amino acids long. Remarks on this clonotype: No antigen is known for it.

This TCR was recovered from a girl under 18 with multiple sclerosis. Sequenced: blood. The chain recombines TRBV20-1 with TRBJ2-3; D is perhaps TRBD1 (5 bases). CDR3 protein: CSASRQGGSTDTQYF. The CDR3 DNA reads TGCAGTGCTTCGCGTCAGGGCGGAAGCACAGATACGCAGTATTTT.